The 18 T cell receptor beta chains below come from one sample, sequenced in a study of T cell responses to AZD1222 COVID-19 vaccine. Generated by immunoSEQ multiplex PCR, the TCRdb table keeps only in-frame clones and is missing some. The sample carries about 79,000 clones, 70% to 90% recorded once. The sample in question was peripheral blood, obtained on day 0 of AZD1222 vaccination. These receptors all stem from an adult in good health.

In DNA, the CDR3 is TGTGCCTGCGCCCGGAGCTCTGGAAACACCATATATTTT. It encodes CACARSSGNTIYF. The rearrangement uses TRBV7-9 and TRBJ1-3; no clear D gene. In germline, CDR1 is SEHNR, CDR2 FQNEAQ (reference sequence). CDR3 length equals 13 residues. V gave up 11 bases and J gave up 0 bases, with 11 bases separating them.

This chain uses TRBV4-1 with TRBJ2-3, with unresolved D. Germline V gene data show CDR1 as MGHRA and CDR2 as YSYEKL. V was cut by 1 base and J by 0 bases, with 5 bases left in between. The CDR3 extends over 14 amino acids. Here the CDR3 reads CASSQGRSTDTQYF. The DNA for the CDR3 is TGCGCCAGCAGCCAAGGAAGGAGCACAGATACGCAGTATTTT.

J is TRBJ2-3 and V is TRBV6-5; 7 bases are shared with TRBD1. CDR1 is MNHEY and CDR2 is SVGAGI in the germline V gene. CDR3 length: 13 amino acids. Trimming at V came to 6 bases and at J to 3 bases, leaving 3 bases not matched to a gene. The CDR3 DNA reads as TGTGCCAGCAGAACAGGGGTTACAGATACGCAGTATTTT. This translates into CASRTGVTDTQYF.

The rearrangement links TRBV29-1 to TRBJ2-7, with TRBD2 matching over 9 bases. Germline V CDR1 and CDR2: SQVTM, ANQGSEA. The CDR3 is 12 residues long. V gave up 7 bases and J gave up 2 bases; unmatched junction bases: 3. The CDR3 loop is CSAAGGAYEQYF. DNA of the CDR3: TGCAGCGCGGCGGGAGGGGCCTACGAGCAGTACTTC.

This rearrangement joins TRBV30 to TRBJ1-5, with D possibly being TRBD1 (5 bases). This CDR3 has 13 residues. Deletions cut 0 bases from V and 7 bases from J, with 10 bases between. Germline lookup yields CDR1 GTSNPN and CDR2 SVGIG (reference sequence). CDR3 bases: TGTGCCTGGAGTGTCGGCAGGGCCCAGCCCCAGCATTTT. Protein product: CAWSVGRAQPQHF.

The gene calls are TRBV7-8 and TRBJ1-2, with a possible D match to TRBD1 (5 bases). V was shortened by 0 bases and J by 4 bases, with 15 bases between the two germline ends. The germline gives CDR1 SGHVS, CDR2 FQNEAQ. This CDR3 is built from 16 residues. CDR3 loop: CASSLAGSGGTYGYTF. The CDR3 DNA reads as TGTGCCAGCAGCTTAGCGGGCTCGGGGGGGACCTATGGCTACACCTTC.

This clone showed up just a few times. The same CDR3 also results from other DNA sequences found in this sample. This rearrangement joins TRBV19 to TRBJ1-3; D unresolved. The ends were cut back, 2 bases at V and 2 bases at J, with 4 bases in the middle. This CDR3 contains 13 residues. Germline lookup yields CDR1 LNHDA and CDR2 SQIVND (reference sequence). The CDR3 loop is CASSISPGNTIYF. CDR3 coding DNA: TGTGCCAGTAGTATATCTCCTGGAAACACCATATATTTT.

About this clone: An end of the junction does not agree with germline; a read error may underlie this. The chain recombines TRBV18 with TRBJ1-2; the match to TRBD1 covers 8 bases. Germline V gene lookup returns CDR1 KGHSH and CDR2 LQKENI. CDR3 length equals 13 residues. The CDR3 bases are TGTGCCAGCTCTCCACAGGGGGTAAATGGCTACACCTTC. This translates into CASSPQGVNGYTF.

The J gene is TRBJ2-2, the V gene TRBV6-6; 8 bases line up with TRBD2. V shed 5 bases and J 4 bases; nucleotides not matched to a gene: 12. There are 17 residues in the CDR3. Germline CDR1 is MNHNY and CDR2 is SVGAGI (reference sequence). In DNA form, the CDR3 reads TGTGCCAGCAGTCCATATTTGCGGGGGGTTGGCACCGGGGAGCTGTTTTTT. Protein product: CASSPYLRGVGTGELFF.

This clone came up once. The gene calls are TRBV27 and TRBJ2-3; TRBD1 is a possible D gene (6 bases). V shed 1 base and J shed 1 base, with 12 bases lying between them. Germline V gives CDR1 MNHEY, CDR2 SMNVEV (reference sequence). The CDR3 consists of 16 residues. The CDR3 region is CASSLLGAGRTDTQYF. CDR3 coding DNA: TGTGCCAGCAGTTTATTGGGGGCAGGACGCACAGATACGCAGTATTTT.

The chain joins TRBV7-2 to TRBJ2-5; D may be TRBD1 or TRBD2 (5 bases each). The J call is in doubt because the DNA end fits TRBJ2-7 better. Germline CDR1 is SGHTA and CDR2 is FQGNSA. There are 14 residues in the CDR3. CDR3 nucleotide sequence: TGTGCCAGCAGCTCGATAGGGGTCGGAGGCGAGCAGTACTTC. It codes for CASSSIGVGGEQYF.

This chain joins TRBV6-5 and TRBJ2-3, with D unclear. The germline V and J ends were trimmed by 0 bases and 2 bases, with 12 bases remaining between them. In germline, CDR1 is MNHEY, CDR2 SVGAGI. There are 16 residues in the CDR3. This chain's CDR3 is CASSYSRVFNTDTQYF. CDR3 DNA sequence: TGTGCCAGCAGTTACTCCCGAGTTTTCAACACAGATACGCAGTATTTT.

The chain recombines TRBV6-1 with TRBJ1-5; D ambiguous. V lost 2 bases and J lost 11, with 19 bases in between. Per the germline V gene, CDR1 is MNHNS and CDR2 is SASEGT. The CDR3 has 15 amino acids. The CDR3 coding sequence is TGTGCCAGCAGTGAACTTCGAGCCGGCGGGAAGGCCCAGCATTTT. This sequence encodes CASSELRAGGKAQHF.

The DNA of the CDR3 is TGTGCCAGTAGTATTGTGACCCGATGGGACACTGAAGCTTTCTTT. This sequence encodes CASSIVTRWDTEAFF. The chain couples TRBV19 to TRBJ1-1, with D hard to call. This CDR3 comprises 15 residues. V shed 3 bases and J shed 3 bases, with 14 bases lying between them. Germline-derived CDR1 and CDR2 are LNHDA and SQIVND (reference sequence).

This rearrangement joins TRBV6-2 or TRBV6-3 to TRBJ1-5; TRBD1 is a possible D gene (6 bases). Per germline, CDR1 MNHEY and CDR2 SVGEGT. The V end lost 5 bases, the J end lost 3 bases, and 14 bases lay between the germline ends. The CDR3 has 15 residues. The CDR3 sequence is CASSTSDSINQPQHF. CDR3 bases: TGTGCCAGCAGTACCTCGGACAGCATCAATCAGCCCCAGCATTTT.

This chain joins TRBV25-1 and TRBJ1-3; D remains ambiguous. V gave up 0 bases and J gave up 0 bases, with 6 bases separating them. CDR3 size: 15 residues. Germline loops: CDR1 MGHDK, CDR2 SYGVNS. CDR3 protein: CASSEYATSGNTIYF. The DNA of the CDR3 is TGTGCCAGCAGTGAATACGCTACCTCTGGAAACACCATATATTTT.

The V call is TRBV6-5, the J call TRBJ1-1, with TRBD1 as a possible D gene (6 bases). The CDR3 consists of 14 residues. Germline V gives CDR1 MNHEY, CDR2 SVGAGI. Trimming pared 6 bases from V and 0 bases from J, leaving 11 bases between. CDR3 DNA sequence: TGTGCCAGCAGACCCGACAGGTTGAACACTGAAGCTTTCTTT. Translating it yields CASRPDRLNTEAFF.

The V gene is TRBV2, the J gene TRBJ2-1; 7 nucleotides line up with TRBD2. The V gene end was trimmed by 3 bases and the J gene end by 7 bases; junction bases not matched to a gene: 3. This CDR3 is 13 amino acids long. Germline assignment: CDR1 SNHLY and CDR2 FYNNEI. The CDR3 DNA reads as TGTGCCAGCAGTGAGATGGGGGGGAATGAGCAGTTCTTC. This sequence encodes CASSEMGGNEQFF.